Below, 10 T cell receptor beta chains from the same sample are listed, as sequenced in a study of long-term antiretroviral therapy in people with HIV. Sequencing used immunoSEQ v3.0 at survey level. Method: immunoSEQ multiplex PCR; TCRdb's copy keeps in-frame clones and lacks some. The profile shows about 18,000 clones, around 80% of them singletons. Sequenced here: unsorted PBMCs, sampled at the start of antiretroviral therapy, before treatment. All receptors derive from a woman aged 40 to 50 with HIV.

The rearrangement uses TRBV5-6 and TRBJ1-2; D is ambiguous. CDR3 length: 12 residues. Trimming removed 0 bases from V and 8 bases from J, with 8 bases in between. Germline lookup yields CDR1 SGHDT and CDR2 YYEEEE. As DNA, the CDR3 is TGTGCCAGCAGCTTGGGGGAAGTGGGCTACACCTTC. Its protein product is CASSLGEVGYTF. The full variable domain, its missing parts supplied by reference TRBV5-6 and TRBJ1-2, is DAGVTQSPTHLIKTRGQQVTLRCSPKSGHDTVSWYQQALGQGPQFIFQYYEEEERQRGNFPDRFSGHQFPNYSSELNVNALLLGDSALYLCASSLGEVGYTFGSGTRLTVV.

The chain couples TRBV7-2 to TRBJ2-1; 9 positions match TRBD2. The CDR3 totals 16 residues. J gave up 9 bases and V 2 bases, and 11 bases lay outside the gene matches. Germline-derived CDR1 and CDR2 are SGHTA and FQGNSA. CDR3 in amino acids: CASSLTGGGALGEQFF. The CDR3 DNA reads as TGTGCCAGCAGCTTAACGGGCGGGGGGGCATTGGGTGAGCAGTTCTTC.

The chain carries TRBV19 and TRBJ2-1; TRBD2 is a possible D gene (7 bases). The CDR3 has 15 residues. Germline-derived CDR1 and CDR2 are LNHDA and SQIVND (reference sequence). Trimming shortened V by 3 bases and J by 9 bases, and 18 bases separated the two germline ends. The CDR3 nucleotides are TGTGCCAGTAGTATCGAGGGGGGGCGTACAGCTGAGCAGTTCTTC. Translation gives CASSIEGGRTAEQFF.

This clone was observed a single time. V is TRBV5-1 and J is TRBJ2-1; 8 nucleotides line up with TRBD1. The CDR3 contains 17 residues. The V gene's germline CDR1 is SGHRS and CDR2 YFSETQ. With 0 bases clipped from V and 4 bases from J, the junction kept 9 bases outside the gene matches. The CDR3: CASSLGPGQEFYNEQFF. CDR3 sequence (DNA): TGCGCCAGCAGCTTGGGCCCGGGACAGGAGTTTTACAATGAGCAGTTCTTC.

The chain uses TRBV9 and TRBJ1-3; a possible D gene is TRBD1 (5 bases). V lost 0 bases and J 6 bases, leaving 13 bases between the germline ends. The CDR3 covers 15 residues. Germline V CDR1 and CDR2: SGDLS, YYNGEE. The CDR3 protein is CASSVAGQGENTIYF. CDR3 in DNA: TGTGCCAGCAGCGTAGCCGGGCAGGGAGAAAACACCATATATTTT.

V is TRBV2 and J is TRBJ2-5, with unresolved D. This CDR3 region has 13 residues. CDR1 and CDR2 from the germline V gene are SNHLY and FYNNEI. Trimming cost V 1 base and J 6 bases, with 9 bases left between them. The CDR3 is CASSEGTPKTQYF. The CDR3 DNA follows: TGTGCCAGCAGTGAAGGGACCCCAAAGACCCAGTACTTC.

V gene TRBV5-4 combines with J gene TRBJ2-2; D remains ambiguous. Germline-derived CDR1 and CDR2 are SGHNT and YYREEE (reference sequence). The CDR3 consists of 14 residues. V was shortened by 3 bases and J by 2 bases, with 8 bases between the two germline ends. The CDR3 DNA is TGTGCCAGCAGCTCGGACGGAAACACCGGGGAGCTGTTTTTT. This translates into CASSSDGNTGELFF. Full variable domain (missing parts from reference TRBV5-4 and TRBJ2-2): ETGVTQSPTHLIKTRGQQVTLRCSSQSGHNTVSWYQQALGQGPQFIFQYYREEENGRGNFPPRFSGLQFPNYSSELNVNALELDDSALYLCASSSDGNTGELFFGEGSRLTVL.

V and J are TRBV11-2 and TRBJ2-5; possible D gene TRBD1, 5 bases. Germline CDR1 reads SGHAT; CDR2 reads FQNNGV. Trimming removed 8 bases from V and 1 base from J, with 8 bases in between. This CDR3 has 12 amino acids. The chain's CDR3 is CASRRGQETQYF. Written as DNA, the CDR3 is TGTGCCAGCCGAAGGGGCCAAGAGACCCAGTACTTC.

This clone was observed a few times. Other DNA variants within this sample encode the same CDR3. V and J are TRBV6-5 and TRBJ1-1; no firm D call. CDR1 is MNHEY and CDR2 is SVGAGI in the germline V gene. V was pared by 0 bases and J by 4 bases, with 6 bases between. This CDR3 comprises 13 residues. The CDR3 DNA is TGTGCCAGCAGTTACTCCGGCGGCACTGAAGCTTTCTTT. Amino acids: CASSYSGGTEAFF.

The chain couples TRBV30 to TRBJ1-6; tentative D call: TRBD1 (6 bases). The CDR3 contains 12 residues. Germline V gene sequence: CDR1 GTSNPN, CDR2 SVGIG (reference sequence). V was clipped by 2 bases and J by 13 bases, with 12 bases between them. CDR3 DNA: TGTGCCTGGAGTCTTAGGGGGGGCCCCCTCCACTTT. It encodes CAWSLRGGPLHF.